The 6 T cell receptor beta chains below were found in one sample sequenced in a study of graft-versus-host responses after intestinal transplantation. Responders (about 200,000, CFSE-labeled) met about 200,000 stimulators that were irradiated and violet-dye-labeled. The protocol was immunoSEQ multiplex PCR, while the TCRdb copy is restricted to in-frame clones and leaves out a portion. The table includes about 2,200 clones, around 30% detected once. The source was alloreactive CD8+ T cells from a mixed lymphocyte reaction culture, collected before transplantation. Described subset: CFSE-low proliferating T cells sorted from approximately 6-day pre-transplant mixed lymphocyte reaction (GvH or HvG direction). Receptor source: a human patient who was an organ donor for intestinal transplantation.

The CDR3, as DNA: TGTGCCACCTCCTATTACCTTTCCTACGAGCAGTACTTC. It specifies CATSYYLSYEQYF. The rearrangement uses TRBV19 and TRBJ2-7; no clear D. This CDR3 region has 13 residues. V lost 10 bases, J lost 1 base, and 14 bases lay in between. Germline V gene lookup returns CDR1 LNHDA and CDR2 SQIVND (reference sequence).

This clone was found a few times. V is TRBV7-9 and J is TRBJ2-7; D gene unclear. The germline V gene encodes CDR1 SEHNR and CDR2 FQNEAQ (reference sequence). The V gene lost 6 bases and the J gene lost 2 bases, with 11 bases spanning the gap. The CDR3 runs 13 residues. The CDR3 protein is CASRPPGPYEQYF. The CDR3 region has the DNA TGTGCCAGCAGACCGCCGGGTCCCTACGAGCAGTACTTC.

The rearrangement uses TRBV7-9 and TRBJ1-4; 7 nucleotides agree with TRBD1. The CDR3 has 14 amino acids. Trimming cost V 2 bases and J 6 bases; bases outside gene matches: 3. The germline V gene has CDR1 SEHNR and CDR2 FQNEAQ (reference sequence). DNA of the CDR3: TGTGCCAGCAGCTTACGACAGGGTTATGAAAAACTGTTTTTT. Its protein is CASSLRQGYEKLFF.

V and J are TRBV29-1 and TRBJ2-7; the match to TRBD1 covers 7 bases. Trimming cost V 6 bases and J 1 base; bases outside gene matches: 3. Germline V CDR1 and CDR2: SQVTM, ANQGSEA. This CDR3 has 12 amino acids. CDR3 nucleotide sequence: TGCAGCGTGGGGGACAGTTCCTACGAGCAGTACTTC. Its translation: CSVGDSSYEQYF.

This clone has a handful of counts. V is TRBV6-1 and J is TRBJ1-1; a weak D match, TRBD1 (5 bases). V was pared by 6 bases and J by 3 bases, with 17 bases between. CDR1 and CDR2 from the germline V gene are MNHNS and SASEGT. The length of the CDR3 is 15 residues. The CDR3 sequence is CASSPWQGTYTEAFF. The CDR3 coding sequence is TGTGCCAGCAGCCCTTGGCAGGGTACCTACACTGAAGCTTTCTTT.

The chain carries TRBV7-2 and TRBJ2-3; 8 positions match TRBD2. The V gene end was trimmed by 1 base and the J gene end by 5 bases; junction bases not matched to a gene: 8. The germline gives CDR1 SGHTA, CDR2 FQGNSA. The CDR3 extends over 16 amino acids. The CDR3 loop is CASSLDPGGLGDTQYF. CDR3 DNA: TGTGCCAGCAGCTTAGACCCGGGGGGGCTGGGAGATACGCAGTATTTT.